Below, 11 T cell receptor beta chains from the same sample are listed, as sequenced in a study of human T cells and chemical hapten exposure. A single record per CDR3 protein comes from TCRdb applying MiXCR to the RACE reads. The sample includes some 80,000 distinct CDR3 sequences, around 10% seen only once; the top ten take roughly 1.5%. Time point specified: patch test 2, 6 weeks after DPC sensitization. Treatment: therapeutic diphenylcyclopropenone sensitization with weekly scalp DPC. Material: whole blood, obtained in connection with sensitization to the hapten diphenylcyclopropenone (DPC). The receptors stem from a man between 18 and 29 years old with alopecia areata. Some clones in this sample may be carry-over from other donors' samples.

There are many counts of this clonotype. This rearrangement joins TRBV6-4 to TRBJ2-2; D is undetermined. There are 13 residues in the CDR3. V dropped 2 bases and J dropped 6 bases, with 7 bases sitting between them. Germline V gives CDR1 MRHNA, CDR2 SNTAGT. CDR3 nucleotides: TGTGCCAGCAGTGACGAGGACCCCGGGGAGCTGTTTTTT. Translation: CASSDEDPGELFF.

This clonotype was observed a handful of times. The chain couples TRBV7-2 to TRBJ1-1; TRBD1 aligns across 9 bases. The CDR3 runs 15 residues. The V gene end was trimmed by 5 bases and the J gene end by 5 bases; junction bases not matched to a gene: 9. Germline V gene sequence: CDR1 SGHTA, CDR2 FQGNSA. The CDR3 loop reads CASSPGDREGTEAFF. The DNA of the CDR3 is TGTGCCAGCAGCCCGGGGGACAGGGAGGGAACTGAAGCTTTCTTT.

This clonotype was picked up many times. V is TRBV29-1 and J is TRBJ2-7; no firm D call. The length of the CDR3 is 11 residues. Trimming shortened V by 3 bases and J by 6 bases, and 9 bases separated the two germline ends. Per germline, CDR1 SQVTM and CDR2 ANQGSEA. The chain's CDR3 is CSVEGPGEQYF. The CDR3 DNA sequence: TGCAGCGTTGAGGGTCCGGGCGAGCAGTACTTC.

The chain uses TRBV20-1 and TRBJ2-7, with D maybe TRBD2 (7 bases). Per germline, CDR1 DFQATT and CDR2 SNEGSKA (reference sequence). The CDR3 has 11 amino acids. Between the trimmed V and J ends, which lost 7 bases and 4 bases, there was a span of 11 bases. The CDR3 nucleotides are TGCAGTGTCCGGGGGGCATACGAGCAGTACTTC. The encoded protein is CSVRGAYEQYF.

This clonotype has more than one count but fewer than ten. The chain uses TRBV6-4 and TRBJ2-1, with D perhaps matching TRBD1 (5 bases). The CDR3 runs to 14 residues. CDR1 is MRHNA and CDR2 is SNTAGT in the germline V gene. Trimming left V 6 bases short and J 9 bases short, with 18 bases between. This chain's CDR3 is CASRSSREHIEQFF. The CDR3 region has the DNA TGTGCCAGCAGAAGTAGCAGGGAACACATTGAGCAGTTCTTC.

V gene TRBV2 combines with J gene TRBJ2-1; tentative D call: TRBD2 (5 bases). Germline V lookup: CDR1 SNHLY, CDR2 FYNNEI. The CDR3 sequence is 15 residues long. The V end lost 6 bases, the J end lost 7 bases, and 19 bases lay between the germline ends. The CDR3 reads CASRRRRQKTNEQFF. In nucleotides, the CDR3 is TGTGCCAGCAGGAGGAGGCGACAAAAGACAAATGAGCAGTTCTTC.

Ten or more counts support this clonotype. In DNA, the CDR3 is TGTGCCAGCAGCCAAGTGGGGGCGAAAGCTCCGAACACTGAAGCTTTCTTT. Its translation: CASSQVGAKAPNTEAFF. The chain joins TRBV3-1 to TRBJ1-1, with D tentatively TRBD1 (6 bases). V lost 1 base to trimming and J lost 1 base, with 16 bases between them. CDR1 is LGHDT, CDR2 YNNKEL, per germline (reference sequence). The CDR3 is made up of 17 amino acids.

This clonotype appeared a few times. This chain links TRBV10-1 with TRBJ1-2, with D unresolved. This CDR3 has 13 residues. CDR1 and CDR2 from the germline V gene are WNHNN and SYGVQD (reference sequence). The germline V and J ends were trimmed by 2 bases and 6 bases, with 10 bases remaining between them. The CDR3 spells CASSEDGPHGYTF. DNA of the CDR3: TGCGCCAGCAGTGAGGACGGCCCCCATGGCTACACCTTC.

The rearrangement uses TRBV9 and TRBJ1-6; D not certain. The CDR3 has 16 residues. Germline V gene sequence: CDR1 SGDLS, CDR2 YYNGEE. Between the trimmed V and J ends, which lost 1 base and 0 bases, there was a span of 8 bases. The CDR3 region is CASSVSVHSYNSPLHF. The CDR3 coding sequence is TGTGCCAGCAGCGTATCCGTACACTCCTATAATTCACCCCTCCACTTT.

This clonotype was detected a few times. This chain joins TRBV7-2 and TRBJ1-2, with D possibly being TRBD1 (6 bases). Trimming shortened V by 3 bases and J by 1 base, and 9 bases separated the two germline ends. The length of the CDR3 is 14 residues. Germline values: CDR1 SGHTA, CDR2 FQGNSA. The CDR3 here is CASSFQGSNYGYTF. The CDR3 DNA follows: TGTGCCAGCAGCTTCCAGGGGAGTAACTATGGCTACACCTTC.

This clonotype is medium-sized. In DNA form, the CDR3 reads TGTGCCAGCAGCCCGACAGGGGGCCCGGATACGCAGTATTTT. It translates to CASSPTGGPDTQYF. The chain links TRBV11-2 to TRBJ2-3, with TRBD1 matching 10 bases. Trimming cost V 5 bases and J 6 bases; bases outside gene matches: 5. Germline V CDR1 and CDR2: SGHAT, FQNNGV. The CDR3 runs 14 residues. Drawing the rest from reference TRBV11-2 and TRBJ2-3, the complete variable domain is EAGVAQSPRYKIIEKRQSVAFWCNPISGHATLYWYQQILGQGPKLLIQFQNNGVVDDSQLPKDRFSAERLKGVDSTLKIQPAKLEDSAVYLCASSPTGGPDTQYFGPGTRLTVL.